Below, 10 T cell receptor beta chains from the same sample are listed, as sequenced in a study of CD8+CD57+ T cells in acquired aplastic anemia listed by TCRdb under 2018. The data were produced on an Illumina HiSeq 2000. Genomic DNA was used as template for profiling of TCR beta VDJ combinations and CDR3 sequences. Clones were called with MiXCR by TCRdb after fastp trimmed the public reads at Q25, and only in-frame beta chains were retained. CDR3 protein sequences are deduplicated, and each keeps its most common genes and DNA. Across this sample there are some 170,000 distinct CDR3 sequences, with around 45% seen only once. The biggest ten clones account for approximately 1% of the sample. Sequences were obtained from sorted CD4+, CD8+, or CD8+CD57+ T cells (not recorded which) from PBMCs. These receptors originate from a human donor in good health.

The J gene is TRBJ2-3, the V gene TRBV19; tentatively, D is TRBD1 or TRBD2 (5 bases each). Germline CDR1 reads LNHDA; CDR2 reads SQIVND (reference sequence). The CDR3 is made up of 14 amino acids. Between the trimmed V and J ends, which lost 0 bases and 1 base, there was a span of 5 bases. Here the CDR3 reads CASSIEGGTDTQYF. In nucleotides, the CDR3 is TGTGCCAGTAGTATAGAGGGGGGCACAGATACGCAGTATTTT.

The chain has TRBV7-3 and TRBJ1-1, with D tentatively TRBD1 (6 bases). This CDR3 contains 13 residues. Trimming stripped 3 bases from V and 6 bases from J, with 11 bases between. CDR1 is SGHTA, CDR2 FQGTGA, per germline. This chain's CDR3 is CASSFRGLPEAFF. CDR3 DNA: TGTGCCAGCAGCTTCCGGGGGCTCCCTGAAGCTTTCTTT.

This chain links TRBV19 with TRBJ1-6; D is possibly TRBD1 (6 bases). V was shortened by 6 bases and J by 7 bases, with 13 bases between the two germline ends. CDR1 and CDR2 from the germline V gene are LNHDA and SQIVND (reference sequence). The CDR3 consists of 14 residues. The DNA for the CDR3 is TGTGCCAGTAGCGTGCAGGGGCTAAATTCACCCCTCCACTTT. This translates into CASSVQGLNSPLHF. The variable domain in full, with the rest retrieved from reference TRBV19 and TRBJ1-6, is DGGITQSPKYLFRKEGQNVTLSCEQNLNHDAMYWYRQDPGQGLRLIYYSQIVNDFQKGDIAEGYSVSREKKESFPLTVTSAQKNPTAFYLCASSVQGLNSPLHFGNGTRLTVT.

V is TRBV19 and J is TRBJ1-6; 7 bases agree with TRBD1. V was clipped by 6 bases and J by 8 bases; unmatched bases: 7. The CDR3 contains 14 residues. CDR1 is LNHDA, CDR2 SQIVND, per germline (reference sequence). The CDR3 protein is CASSYGTAYSPLHF. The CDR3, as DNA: TGTGCCAGTAGCTATGGGACAGCCTATTCACCCCTCCACTTT. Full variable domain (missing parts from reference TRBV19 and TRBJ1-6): DGGITQSPKYLFRKEGQNVTLSCEQNLNHDAMYWYRQDPGQGLRLIYYSQIVNDFQKGDIAEGYSVSREKKESFPLTVTSAQKNPTAFYLCASSYGTAYSPLHFGNGTRLTVT.

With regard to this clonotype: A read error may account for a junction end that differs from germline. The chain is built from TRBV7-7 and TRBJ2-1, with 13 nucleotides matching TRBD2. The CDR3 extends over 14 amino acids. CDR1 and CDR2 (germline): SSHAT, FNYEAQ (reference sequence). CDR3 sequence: CASSLLAGGNEQFF. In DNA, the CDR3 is TGTGCTAGCAGCTTACTAGCGGGGGGGAATGAGCAGTTCTTC.

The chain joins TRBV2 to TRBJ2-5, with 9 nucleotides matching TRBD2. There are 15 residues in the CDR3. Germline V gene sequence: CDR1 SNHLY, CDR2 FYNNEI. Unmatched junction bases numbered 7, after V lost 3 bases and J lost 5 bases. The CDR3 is CASSDSAGGGETQYF. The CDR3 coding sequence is TGTGCCAGCAGTGATTCAGCGGGGGGCGGCGAGACCCAGTACTTC. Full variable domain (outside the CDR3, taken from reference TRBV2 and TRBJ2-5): EPEVTQTPSHQVTQMGQEVILRCVPISNHLYFYWYRQILGQKVEFLVSFYNNEISEKSEIFDDQFSVERPDGSNFTLKIRSTKLEDSAMYFCASSDSAGGGETQYFGPGTRLLVL.

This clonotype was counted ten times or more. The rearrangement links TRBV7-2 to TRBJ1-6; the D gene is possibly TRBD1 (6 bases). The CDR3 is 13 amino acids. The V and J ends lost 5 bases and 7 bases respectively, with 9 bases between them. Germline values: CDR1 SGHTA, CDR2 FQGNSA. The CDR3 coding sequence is TGTGCCAGCAGCGGACAGATCAATTCACCCCTCCACTTT. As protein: CASSGQINSPLHF.

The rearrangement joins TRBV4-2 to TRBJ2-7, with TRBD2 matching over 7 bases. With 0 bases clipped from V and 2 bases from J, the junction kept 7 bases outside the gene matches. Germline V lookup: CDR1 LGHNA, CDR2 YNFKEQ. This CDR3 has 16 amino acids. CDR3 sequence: CASSQDGGGIPYEQYF. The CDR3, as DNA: TGTGCCAGCAGCCAAGATGGGGGAGGGATCCCCTACGAGCAGTACTTC.

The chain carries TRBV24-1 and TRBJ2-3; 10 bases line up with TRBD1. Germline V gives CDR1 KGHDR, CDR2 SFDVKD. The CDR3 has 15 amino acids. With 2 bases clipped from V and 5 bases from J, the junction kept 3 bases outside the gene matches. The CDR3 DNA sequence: TGTGCCACCAGTGATTCCGGGACAGGGGTAGATACGCAGTATTTT. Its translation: CATSDSGTGVDTQYF.

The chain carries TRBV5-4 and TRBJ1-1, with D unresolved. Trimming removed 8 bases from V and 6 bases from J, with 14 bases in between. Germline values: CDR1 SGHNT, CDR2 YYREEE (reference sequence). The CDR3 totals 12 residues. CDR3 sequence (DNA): TGTGCCAGTAGTTTGCCCCGAGCTGAAGCTTTCTTT. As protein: CASSLPRAEAFF.